This T cell receptor (beta chain) is from a study of CD8 T cells in ankylosing spondylitis. Overall study findings and caveats: Some motif variants had been reported before (in reactive arthritis synovial fluid and blood). Ankylosing spondylitis blood appeared to be characterized by a TCR beta motif of fewer than ten highly homologous variants.

In its sample, this clonotype was seen many times. Its antigen is unknown. TCRdb ran MiXCR on the 5' RACE reads and lists one entry per CDR3 protein. The sample consists of 800,000 to 900,000 distinct CDR3 sequences, approximately 12% of them appearing once. V shed 6 bases and J 3 bases; nucleotides not matched to a gene: 13. This CDR3 has 16 residues. Looked up from germline, CDR1 is SQVTM and CDR2 is ANQGSEA. The sequence came from a male donor with ankylosing spondylitis. The chain links TRBV29-1 to TRBJ1-4; 7 bases line up with TRBD1. The sequencing input was blood, either unsorted or a sorted T cell fraction (not recorded which). The chain's CDR3 is CSVAFGGTASNEKLFF. The CDR3 region has the DNA TGCAGCGTCGCCTTCGGCGGGACAGCTTCTAATGAAAAACTGTTTTTT.